Each of the 14 T cell receptor beta chains below was sequenced from the same sample in a study of blood T cell repertoires in COVID-19. Clones were sequenced by immunoSEQ multiplex PCR, and TCRdb holds only the in-frame ones, with some missing. In the table there are under 200,000 clones, around 89% of which are singletons. The sample consisted of peripheral blood. These receptors all come from a man aged 35-49 years with active or convalescent COVID-19.

The chain recombines TRBV29-1 with TRBJ2-3; D is perhaps TRBD2 (6 bases). Germline V gene data show CDR1 as SQVTM and CDR2 as ANQGSEA. The CDR3 is 14 residues long. Trimming removed 3 bases from V and 3 bases from J, with 13 bases in between. The DNA of the CDR3 is TGCAGCGTTGATAAGTTCCGGGGGACAGATACGCAGTATTTT. Its protein is CSVDKFRGTDTQYF.

The chain employs TRBV4-1 and TRBJ2-3; D is perhaps TRBD2 (5 bases). The CDR3 totals 14 residues. Germline CDR1 reads MGHRA; CDR2 reads YSYEKL. Trimming cost V 3 bases and J 6 bases, with 13 bases left between them. CDR3 amino acids: CASSHPPERDTQYF. CDR3 bases: TGCGCCAGCAGCCACCCACCCGAGCGGGATACGCAGTATTTT.

The chain carries TRBV18 and TRBJ2-2; maybe TRBD2 (6 bases). CDR1 and CDR2 from the germline V gene are KGHSH and LQKENI. CDR3 length: 18 residues. V shed 0 bases and J shed 3 bases, with 17 bases lying between them. The CDR3 nucleotides are TGTGCCAGCTCACCACCTTATCCGCGGGAAAGAGACACCGGGGAGCTGTTTTTT. This sequence encodes CASSPPYPRERDTGELFF. Filled out from reference TRBV18 and TRBJ2-2, the complete variable domain reads NAGVMQNPRHLVRRRGQEARLRCSPMKGHSHVYWYRQLPEEGLKFMVYLQKENIIDESGMPKERFSAEFPKEGPSILRIQQVVRGDSAAYFCASSPPYPRERDTGELFFGEGSRLTVL.

The rearrangement links TRBV2 to TRBJ2-5; D possibly corresponds to TRBD2 (5 bases). CDR3 length equals 15 residues. Germline V gene data show CDR1 as SNHLY and CDR2 as FYNNEI. Trimming cost V 3 bases and J 4 bases, with 15 bases left between them. CDR3 amino acids: CASSDLALIGETQYF. The CDR3 DNA sequence: TGTGCCAGCAGTGATCTAGCCCTTATTGGAGAGACCCAGTACTTC.

The chain employs TRBV18 and TRBJ1-2; 7 nucleotides match TRBD1. V shed 3 bases and J 3 bases; nucleotides not matched to a gene: 10. CDR3 length equals 16 residues. Germline values: CDR1 KGHSH, CDR2 LQKENI. CDR3 sequence reads: CASSPIQGSLHYGYTF. In DNA, the CDR3 is TGTGCCAGCTCACCGATACAGGGGTCCCTCCACTATGGCTACACCTTC.

The chain links TRBV19 to TRBJ1-1, with D tentatively TRBD1 (5 bases). Germline values: CDR1 LNHDA, CDR2 SQIVND (reference sequence). This CDR3 comprises 16 residues. V lost 1 base, J lost 0 bases, and 12 bases lay in between. The CDR3 DNA sequence: TGTGCCAGTAGTATAGTAGGGGTTCCGCTGAACACTGAAGCTTTCTTT. Its protein is CASSIVGVPLNTEAFF.

Only a few counts were recorded for this clone. V and J are TRBV4-2 and TRBJ2-7; 13 positions match TRBD2. V gave up 0 bases and J gave up 2 bases; unmatched junction bases: 10. The CDR3 is 19 amino acids. The germline V gene has CDR1 LGHNA and CDR2 YNFKEQ. In DNA, the CDR3 is TGTGCCAGCAGCCAAGAACTAGCGGGGGGGCCGAAATCGGCCTACGAGCAGTACTTC. It encodes CASSQELAGGPKSAYEQYF.

J is TRBJ1-2 and V is TRBV24-1, with D perhaps TRBD1 (6 bases). Between the trimmed V and J ends, which lost 2 bases and 5 bases, there was a span of 8 bases. This CDR3 has 13 residues. Germline V gene lookup returns CDR1 KGHDR and CDR2 SFDVKD. The CDR3, as DNA: TGTGCCACCAGTGATTGGCAGGGGTATGGCTACACCTTC. Translation: CATSDWQGYGYTF.

The V call is TRBV5-1, the J call TRBJ2-7; TRBD1 matches at 9 bases. CDR1 and CDR2 from the germline V gene are SGHRS and YFSETQ. There are 16 residues in the CDR3. V shed 0 bases, J shed 2 bases, and the junction held 6 bases outside the gene matches. Written as DNA, the CDR3 is TGCGCCAGCAGCTTGGGGACAGGGGCTATTCCCTACGAGCAGTACTTC. It codes for CASSLGTGAIPYEQYF.

V gene TRBV7-2 combines with J gene TRBJ1-2; D may be TRBD1 (6 bases). The V gene lost 4 bases and the J gene lost 0 bases, with 21 bases spanning the gap. This CDR3 has 18 amino acids. Germline V gene lookup returns CDR1 SGHTA and CDR2 FQGNSA. CDR3 coding DNA: TGTGCCAGCAGCTCCACGGGGGGCAGGGACGTCTCTAACTATGGCTACACCTTC. Amino acid sequence: CASSSTGGRDVSNYGYTF.

The V and J genes are TRBV7-2 and TRBJ1-1; D is uncertain. Germline-derived CDR1 and CDR2 are SGHTA and FQGNSA. The CDR3 contains 13 residues. The V gene lost 5 bases and the J gene lost 4 bases, with 11 bases spanning the gap. CDR3 in DNA: TGTGCCAGCAGCACCTCACGGGGCACTGAAGCTTTCTTT. Protein: CASSTSRGTEAFF.

The count of this clone is one. The CDR3 coding sequence is TGTGCCAGCAGCTTAGGGGGTAAAAGGGGAGCTTTCTTT. Translated, it gives CASSLGGKRGAFF. The V gene is TRBV7-2, the J gene TRBJ1-1; D perhaps matches TRBD1 (5 bases). This CDR3 is built from 13 residues. The germline gives CDR1 SGHTA, CDR2 FQGNSA. V dropped 1 base and J dropped 10 bases, with 13 bases sitting between them.

V is TRBV18 and J is TRBJ1-2; tentative D call: TRBD1 (5 bases). V was shortened by 2 bases and J by 8 bases, with 18 bases between the two germline ends. The CDR3 spans 15 residues. The V gene's germline CDR1 is KGHSH and CDR2 LQKENI. Here the CDR3 DNA reads TGTGCCAGCTCACCAGCCCGTGACAGAAGATACGGCTACACCTTC. Translated: CASSPARDRRYGYTF.

The rearrangement joins TRBV7-2 to TRBJ2-3; 14 nucleotides line up with TRBD2. Trimming at V came to 5 bases and at J to 5 bases, leaving 12 bases not matched to a gene. Germline V gene sequence: CDR1 SGHTA, CDR2 FQGNSA. CDR3 length: 18 residues. For the CDR3, the DNA is TGTGCCAGCAGCCAGCGACAGGGACTAGCGGGAGTTGGAGATACGCAGTATTTT. Translating it yields CASSQRQGLAGVGDTQYF.